This T cell receptor beta chain originates from a study of CD8 T cells in ankylosing spondylitis. The length of the CDR3 is 13 residues. V dropped 8 bases and J dropped 7 bases, with 15 bases sitting between them. Preparation of TCR beta libraries was done by quantitative 5'-RACE with molecular barcodes. TCRdb recomputed calls from the 5' RACE reads with MiXCR, one row per CDR3 protein. The sample comprises 250,000 to 400,000 distinct CDR3 sequences, approximately 10% of which are singletons, and about a tenth rests with the top ten. The receptor's source is a female donor with ankylosing spondylitis or in good health (not recorded which). Material for sequencing was blood, either unsorted or a sorted T cell fraction (not recorded which). The J gene is TRBJ1-5, the V gene TRBV12-3 or TRBV12-4, with D perhaps matching TRBD1 (5 bases). In DNA, the CDR3 is TGTGCCAGCCAAGCCGAGTGGGGCCAGCCCCAGCATTTT. It encodes CASQAEWGQPQHF.